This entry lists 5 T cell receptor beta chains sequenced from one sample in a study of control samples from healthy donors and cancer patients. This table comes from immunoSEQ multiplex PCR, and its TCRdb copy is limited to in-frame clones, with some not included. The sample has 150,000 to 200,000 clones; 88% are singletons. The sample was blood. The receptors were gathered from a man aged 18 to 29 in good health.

The CDR3 protein is CASSSRDRPNTEAFF. The CDR3 nucleotides read TGTGCCAGCAGCTCCCGGGACAGACCTAACACTGAAGCTTTCTTT. The V call is TRBV9, the J call TRBJ1-1; 7 bases agree with TRBD1. Germline trimming cut 4 bases from V and 2 bases from J; bases unmatched to any gene: 8. Germline V gene lookup returns CDR1 SGDLS and CDR2 YYNGEE. The CDR3 totals 15 residues.

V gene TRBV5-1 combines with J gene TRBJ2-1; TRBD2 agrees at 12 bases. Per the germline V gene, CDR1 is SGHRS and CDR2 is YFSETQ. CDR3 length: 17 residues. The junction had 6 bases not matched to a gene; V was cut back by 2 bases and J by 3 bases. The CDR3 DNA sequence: TGCGCCAGCAGCTTACTAGCGGGGGGAAGTAGCTACAATGAGCAGTTCTTC. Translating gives CASSLLAGGSSYNEQFF.

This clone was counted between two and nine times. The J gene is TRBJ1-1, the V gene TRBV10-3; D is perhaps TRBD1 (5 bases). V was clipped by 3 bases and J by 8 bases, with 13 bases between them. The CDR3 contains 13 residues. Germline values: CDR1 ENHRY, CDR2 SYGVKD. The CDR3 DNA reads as TGTGCCATCAGTGAAGGGGAAGGGGACGAAGCTTTCTTT. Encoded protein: CAISEGEGDEAFF.

CDR3 protein: CASSDSSGGSYNEQFF. The CDR3 nucleotides are TGTGCCAGCAGTGACTCTTCTGGGGGGTCGTACAATGAGCAGTTCTTC. This chain joins TRBV6-4 and TRBJ2-1, with a weak D call TRBD2 (6 bases). CDR1 and CDR2 from the germline V gene are MRHNA and SNTAGT. The CDR3 loop spans 16 amino acids. The V end was cut by 0 bases, the J end by 4 bases, with 13 bases between.

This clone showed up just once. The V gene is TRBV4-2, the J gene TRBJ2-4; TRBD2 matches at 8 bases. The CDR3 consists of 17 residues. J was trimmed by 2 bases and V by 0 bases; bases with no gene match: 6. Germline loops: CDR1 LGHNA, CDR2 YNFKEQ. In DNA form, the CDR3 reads TGTGCCAGCAGCCAAGATCGGGGGGGCCGGTCCAAAAACATTCAGTACTTC. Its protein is CASSQDRGGRSKNIQYF.